This T cell receptor beta chain was profiled in a study of human T cells and chemical hapten exposure. About the research overall: Diphenylcyclopropenone, dosed weekly to the scalp, was given to patients throughout the roughly 23-week study.

Comments on this clonotype: The antigen remains undetermined.

Germline assignment: CDR1 MNHEY and CDR2 SVGAGI. The V and J ends lost 6 bases and 8 bases, in that order; junction bases with no gene match: 4. This CDR3 has 12 amino acids. Regarding the study as a whole: Expanded TCRs produced significantly more large CDR3 similarity clusters than controls did.

Time point here: patch test 3, about 24 weeks after DPC sensitization. Treatment denoted: therapeutic diphenylcyclopropenone sensitization with weekly scalp DPC. Alopecia patients between 18 and 70 years old and suitable for DPC were used as donors. Each CDR3 protein gets one entry after TCRdb re-called the RACE reads with MiXCR. The repertoire has 150,000 to 200,000 distinct CDR3 sequences, approximately 24% of them found once; the top ten carry roughly 2.3%. The chain is built from TRBV6-5 and TRBJ1-2, with 9 positions matching TRBD1. Sequenced here: whole blood, sampled in connection with sensitization to the hapten diphenylcyclopropenone (DPC). The sequence came from a middle-aged woman with alopecia areata. Some clones in this sample may be carry-over from other donors' samples. The CDR3 here is CASRQGAGGYTF. Here the CDR3 DNA reads TGTGCCAGCAGACAGGGGGCGGGAGGCTACACCTTC.